This T cell receptor (beta chain) stems from a study of cytomegalovirus exposure and HLA in healthy donors. PCR used 60 Vbeta primers and 13 Jbeta primers. The repertoire was sequenced with immunoSEQ multiplex PCR; TCRdb's copy has only in-frame clones and lacks some. Of roughly 290,000 clones in the sample, 75% to 90% are singletons; the top ten hold around 0.33%. The sample consisted of PBMCs. The TCR originated in a girl aged 2-10 years in good health and CMV-seronegative.

The CDR3: CASSSGLRYEQYF. The CDR3 DNA sequence: TGTGCCAGCAGCTCCGGGTTGCGATACGAGCAGTACTTC. This rearrangement joins TRBV5-5 to TRBJ2-7; no reliable D call. V dropped 3 bases and J dropped 4 bases, with 11 bases sitting between them. Germline assignment: CDR1 SGHKS and CDR2 YYEKEE (reference sequence). The CDR3 consists of 13 residues.